The 21 T cell receptor beta chains below come from one sample, sequenced in a study of blood T cell repertoires in COVID-19. Sequencing was performed with immunoSEQ multiplex PCR; in TCRdb, only in-frame clones are kept and a portion is missing. The data contain some 100,000 clones, 81% of them singletons. The source material was peripheral blood. The source of these receptors is a human donor in a cohort sampled during active COVID-19.

This clone was seen a single time. The chain has TRBV27 and TRBJ1-2; D gene unclear. The V and J ends lost 8 bases and 1 base respectively, with 20 bases between them. In germline, CDR1 is MNHEY, CDR2 SMNVEV (reference sequence). The CDR3 runs 16 residues. DNA for the CDR3: TGTGCCAGCTCCTCGATCGGGGATCTATTTAACTATGGCTACACCTTC. It yields the protein CASSSIGDLFNYGYTF.

This clone turned up a few times. The CDR3 sequence is CASSTGFRNQPQHF. The CDR3 region has the DNA TGTGCCAGTAGTACAGGGTTCCGCAATCAGCCCCAGCATTTT. The gene calls are TRBV19 and TRBJ1-5, with D maybe TRBD1 (5 bases). Germline V gene data show CDR1 as LNHDA and CDR2 as SQIVND (reference sequence). The CDR3 extends over 14 amino acids. The V end was cut by 4 bases, the J end by 2 bases, with 9 bases between.

The CDR3 sequence is CASTLTGEYEQYF. Here the CDR3 DNA reads TGTGCCAGCACCCTGACAGGGGAGTACGAGCAGTACTTC. The chain links TRBV6-6 to TRBJ2-7, with 8 bases matching TRBD1. The J segment lost 4 bases and the V segment lost 7 bases, leaving 6 bases of the junction unmatched. Germline lookup yields CDR1 MNHNY and CDR2 SVGAGI (reference sequence). The CDR3 totals 13 residues.

This chain joins TRBV6-2 or TRBV6-3 and TRBJ1-2, with D perhaps TRBD1 (6 bases). V shed 5 bases and J shed 2 bases, with 21 bases lying between them. CDR1 MNHEY and CDR2 SVGEGT come from the germline V gene. The CDR3 extends over 17 amino acids. The CDR3, as DNA: TGTGCCAGCAGTCTCCCGCGACAGGAGCCCCAGAACTATGGCTACACCTTC. Its protein product is CASSLPRQEPQNYGYTF.

The rearrangement links TRBV14 to TRBJ1-2; D perhaps matches TRBD1 (6 bases). V was cut by 3 bases and J by 8 bases, with 22 bases left in between. The CDR3 spans 16 residues. Germline CDR1 is SGHDN and CDR2 is FVKESK. CDR3 in amino acids: CASSHWTRTRTAGYTF. The CDR3 nucleotides read TGTGCCAGCAGCCACTGGACTCGGACCCGGACAGCGGGCTACACCTTC.

The V call is TRBV5-4, the J call TRBJ1-3, with TRBD1 as a possible D gene (5 bases). With 9 bases removed from V and 8 bases from J, the gap between germline ends came to 18 bases. The CDR3 is made up of 13 amino acids. CDR1 and CDR2 from the germline V gene are SGHNT and YYREEE (reference sequence). As DNA, the CDR3 is TGTGCCAACGTCATAGGGGTGGTAGACACCATATATTTT. Translating gives CANVIGVVDTIYF.

V gene TRBV19 combines with J gene TRBJ1-1; no clear D gene. Germline assignment: CDR1 LNHDA and CDR2 SQIVND (reference sequence). Trimming removed 4 bases at V and 0 bases at J, with 9 bases between. This CDR3 has 14 amino acids. CDR3 residues: CASSNPGMNTEAFF. The CDR3 coding sequence is TGTGCCAGTAGTAATCCAGGAATGAACACTGAAGCTTTCTTT.

The CDR3 reads CASSRSTTGGFYEQYF. The CDR3 region has the DNA TGTGCCAGCAGTCGATCTACGACAGGGGGCTTCTACGAGCAGTACTTC. The rearrangement links TRBV27 to TRBJ2-7, with TRBD1 matching over 10 bases. CDR1 is MNHEY and CDR2 is SMNVEV in the germline V gene (reference sequence). The CDR3 covers 16 residues. J was trimmed by 3 bases and V by 5 bases; bases with no gene match: 10.

V and J are TRBV6-1 and TRBJ1-2, with 8 bases that match TRBD1. Trimming at V came to 3 bases and at J to 5 bases, leaving 8 bases not matched to a gene. Germline-derived CDR1 and CDR2 are MNHNS and SASEGT. This CDR3 has 15 amino acids. CDR3 coding DNA: TGTGCCAGCAGTGAGAGGGGCAGGGGGCTTTATGGCTACACCTTC. The encoded protein is CASSERGRGLYGYTF.

The genes are TRBV19 and TRBJ1-5; no firm D call. Trimming left V 3 bases short and J 9 bases short, with 9 bases between. The CDR3 loop spans 12 amino acids. Germline V lookup: CDR1 LNHDA, CDR2 SQIVND (reference sequence). The CDR3 DNA is TGTGCCAGTAGTATGAGGAGTTCGCCCCAGCATTTT. Its translation is CASSMRSSPQHF.

The chain recombines TRBV30 with TRBJ1-2, with no clear D. The V end was cut by 3 bases, the J end by 8 bases, with 19 bases between. Germline V lookup: CDR1 GTSNPN, CDR2 SVGIG (reference sequence). The length of the CDR3 is 14 residues. CDR3 in amino acids: CAWRPGPAPGGYTF. In DNA, the CDR3 is TGTGCCTGGAGACCCGGACCGGCCCCGGGGGGCTACACCTTC.

CDR3 loop: CASSPTRRGTPTDTQYF. The CDR3 bases are TGTGCCAGCAGTCCAACTAGACGAGGGACTCCCACAGATACGCAGTATTTT. The rearrangement joins TRBV6-6 to TRBJ2-3, with D perhaps matching TRBD2 (6 bases). Germline loops: CDR1 MNHNY, CDR2 SVGAGI (reference sequence). The V gene lost 5 bases and the J gene lost 2 bases, with 20 bases spanning the gap. The CDR3 sequence is 17 residues long.

The V gene is TRBV6-5, the J gene TRBJ1-4, with D unresolved. The CDR3 length is 13 residues. The germline gives CDR1 MNHEY, CDR2 SVGAGI. Trimming pared 6 bases from V and 10 bases from J, leaving 15 bases between. CDR3 in DNA: TGTGCCAGCAGCCTCGACATGGTTGGAAAACTGTTTTTT. As protein: CASSLDMVGKLFF.

As concerns this clone: The sample has other DNA sequences that encode this CDR3 too. CDR3 protein: CASRRQGNYGYTF. The CDR3 DNA follows: TGTGCCAGCAGAAGACAGGGGAACTATGGCTACACCTTC. The J gene is TRBJ1-2, the V gene TRBV6-5, with 8 bases matching TRBD1. The CDR3 is 13 residues long. Germline trimming cut 6 bases from V and 2 bases from J; bases unmatched to any gene: 2. Per the germline V gene, CDR1 is MNHEY and CDR2 is SVGAGI.

The gene calls are TRBV2 and TRBJ2-4; the match to TRBD1 covers 7 bases. There are 15 residues in the CDR3. V lost 5 bases to trimming and J lost 4 bases; unmatched junction nucleotides: 8. From germline, CDR1 is SNHLY and CDR2 FYNNEI. The CDR3, as DNA: TGTGCCAGCAGTCTATCACAGGGGATGAAAAACATTCAGTACTTC. Translation: CASSLSQGMKNIQYF.

This chain links TRBV6-2 or TRBV6-3 with TRBJ1-1, with D unresolved. V was shortened by 5 bases and J by 1 base, with 8 bases between the two germline ends. This CDR3 has 13 residues. Germline CDR1 is MNHEY and CDR2 is SVGEGT. CDR3 nucleotides: TGTGCCAGCAGTAAAACACGGAACACTGAAGCTTTCTTT. Translation: CASSKTRNTEAFF.

The gene calls are TRBV18 and TRBJ1-3; TRBD1 is a possible D gene (6 bases). From germline, CDR1 is KGHSH and CDR2 LQKENI. V was pared by 0 bases and J by 3 bases, with 12 bases between. This CDR3 region has 16 residues. The CDR3: CASSPPGRGVGNTIYF. The CDR3 DNA is TGTGCCAGCTCACCACCGGGCAGGGGAGTTGGAAACACCATATATTTT. Drawing the rest from reference TRBV18 and TRBJ1-3, the complete variable domain is NAGVMQNPRHLVRRRGQEARLRCSPMKGHSHVYWYRQLPEEGLKFMVYLQKENIIDESGMPKERFSAEFPKEGPSILRIQQVVRGDSAAYFCASSPPGRGVGNTIYFGEGSWLTVV.

This chain's CDR3 is CASSERRNWNYGYTF. For the CDR3, the DNA is TGTGCCAGCAGTGAGCGGCGGAACTGGAACTATGGCTACACCTTC. This sequence joins TRBV6-1 and TRBJ1-2; no definite D call. This CDR3 has 15 amino acids. CDR1 and CDR2 from the germline V gene are MNHNS and SASEGT. V was cut by 3 bases and J by 2 bases, with 13 bases left in between.

This chain uses TRBV6-2 or TRBV6-3 with TRBJ1-2; a possible D gene is TRBD1 (6 bases). In germline, CDR1 is MNHEY, CDR2 SVGEGT. The CDR3 sequence is 12 residues long. Between the trimmed V and J ends, which lost 1 base and 7 bases, there was a span of 7 bases. CDR3 residues: CASSYYRVGYTF. CDR3 in DNA: TGTGCCAGCAGTTACTACAGGGTTGGCTACACCTTC.

The chain recombines TRBV6-2 or TRBV6-3 with TRBJ1-1; D call uncertain. Germline V gene data show CDR1 as MNHEY and CDR2 as SVGEGT. V was pared by 2 bases and J by 4 bases, with 11 bases between. The CDR3 has 14 amino acids. The CDR3 nucleotides read TGTGCCAGCAGTTACCTCCCAGCGAGCACTGAAGCTTTCTTT. It encodes CASSYLPASTEAFF.

This chain uses TRBV11-2 with TRBJ2-1, with D possibly TRBD2 on 5 matching bases. V lost 3 bases to trimming and J lost 8 bases, with 11 bases between them. The CDR3 totals 13 residues. Germline V CDR1 and CDR2: SGHAT, FQNNGV. The CDR3 nucleotides are TGTGCCAGCAGCTTTCAGCTAGCAGATGAGCAGTTCTTC. Residues: CASSFQLADEQFF.